This T cell receptor (beta chain) was documented in a study of human T cells and chemical hapten exposure. Study at large: There were per-sample TCR yield variations, arising mainly from small pooled library volume differences.

The CDR3 loop spans 15 amino acids. V trimming: 6 bases; J trimming: 12 bases; junction bases outside the gene matches: 11. The table lists this clonotype with many counts. Time point reported: pre-sensitization, week 0. Noted treatment: therapeutic diphenylcyclopropenone sensitization with weekly scalp DPC. In TCRdb, the RACE reads were re-called with MiXCR into one record per CDR3 protein. This sample has roughly 380,000 distinct CDR3 sequences, with approximately 5.1% found just once. The sample was whole blood, taken in connection with sensitization to the hapten diphenylcyclopropenone (DPC). V usage is TRBV12-3 or TRBV12-4 and J usage is TRBJ2-1; TRBD2 matches at 13 bases. The sequence derives from a woman aged 45 to 65 with alopecia areata. Some clones in this sample may be carry-over from other donors' samples. CDR3 in amino acids: CASRPGLAGAGGQFF. Here the CDR3 DNA reads TGTGCCAGCAGGCCTGGACTAGCGGGAGCTGGTGGGCAGTTCTTC.